This TCR beta chain came from a study of CD8+CD57+ T cells in acquired aplastic anemia. An expansion of CD8+CD57+ cells by flow cytometry had been shown in patients chosen for sequencing. Trimming left V 4 bases short and J 3 bases short, with 12 bases between. Germline V gene data show CDR1 as LGHNA and CDR2 as YSLEER. CDR3 length: 14 amino acids. Genomic DNA acted as the template from which TCR beta VDJ combination and CDR3 sequence profiling were carried out. From the reads, TCRdb called clonotypes with MiXCR, one entry per CDR3 protein. The sample gives under 200,000 distinct CDR3 sequences, around 47% of which show up once; 3.2% is in the top ten.

Material: sorted CD4+, CD8+, or CD8+CD57+ T cells (not recorded which) from PBMCs. The sequence was collected from a human donor with aplastic anemia. The V call is TRBV4-3, the J call TRBJ2-5; the D gene is possibly TRBD1 (6 bases). The DNA for the CDR3 is TGCGCCAGCAGCCTTTACCGGACAGAAGAGACCCAGTACTTC. Protein product: CASSLYRTEETQYF.